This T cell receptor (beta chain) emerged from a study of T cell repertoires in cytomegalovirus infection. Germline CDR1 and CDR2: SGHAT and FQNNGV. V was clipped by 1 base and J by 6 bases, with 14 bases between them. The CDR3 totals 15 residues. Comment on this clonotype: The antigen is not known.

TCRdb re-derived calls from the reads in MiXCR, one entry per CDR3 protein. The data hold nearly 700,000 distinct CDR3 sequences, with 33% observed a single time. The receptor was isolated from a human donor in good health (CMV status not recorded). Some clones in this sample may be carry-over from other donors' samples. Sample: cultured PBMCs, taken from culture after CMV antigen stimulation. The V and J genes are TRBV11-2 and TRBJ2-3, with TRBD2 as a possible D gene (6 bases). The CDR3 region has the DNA TGTGCCAGCAGCTTAGTGTCGGGGGAGGCGGATACGCAGTATTTT. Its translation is CASSLVSGEADTQYF.